The present T cell receptor beta chain was sequenced within a study of cytomegalovirus exposure and HLA in healthy donors. Note on this clone: Antigen unknown.

Germline V gene data show CDR1 as SGHDN and CDR2 as FVKESK. The CDR3 is 15 residues long. The J segment lost 6 bases and the V segment lost 4 bases, leaving 9 bases of the junction unmatched. Study results and limitations: There were some V segments, including TRBV6-2 and TRBV6-3, excluded as indistinguishable. Researchers reported from a later analysis that most CMV-associated TCR beta chains appeared HLA-restricted. Likely technical artifact: a cluster of highly shared sequence variants.

Primers included in the PCR were 60 Vbeta and 13 Jbeta primers. The protocol was immunoSEQ multiplex PCR, while the TCRdb copy is restricted to in-frame clones and leaves out a portion. Of around 190,000 clones listed, 85% are singletons. This chain joins TRBV14 and TRBJ2-1; TRBD2 agrees at 7 bases. The sample was PBMCs. The clonotype originates from a woman aged 45-59 years in good health and CMV-seronegative. CDR3 DNA: TGTGCCAGCAGCCCGGGACTACTTCGCGCCAATGAGCAGTTCTTC. This encodes CASSPGLLRANEQFF.